This T cell receptor beta chain was identified during a study of vaccination effects on CD4 cells after COVID-19. For this clone: Its cognate antigen is unknown.

Sequencing in the ViraFEST assay came after antigen-specific CD4+ T cells had been expanded with viral peptide pools, which were used to stimulate PBMC. The culture ran for roughly 10 days before CD4+ T cells were isolated. The person's infection with SARS-CoV-2, confirmed by PCR, took place between March and December 2020. The method was immunoSEQ multiplex PCR; TCRdb's version includes in-frame clones alone and lacks a portion of them. The table lists some 40,000 clones, around 70% of them singletons, with approximately 15% in the top ten. This CDR3 contains 15 residues. Germline V CDR1 and CDR2: SGHRS, YFSETQ. Trimming removed 3 bases at V and 6 bases at J, with 15 bases between.

Source: CD4+ T cells from PBMCs cultured with HCoV-NL63 spike peptides, taken before COVID-19 vaccination. The receptor's source is a human donor who had a prior SARS-CoV-2 infection. The rearrangement links TRBV5-1 to TRBJ2-2; D uncertain. CDR3: CASSSLEYGAGELFF. CDR3 nucleotides: TGCGCCAGCAGCTCGTTAGAATATGGGGCCGGGGAGCTGTTTTTT.